This T cell receptor (beta chain) was observed in a study of shared clonotypes between healthy human individuals. Every immunoSEQ plate was one replicate of a subset's evenly spread DNA. As handled by the study authors: Because ImmunoSEQ provided only junction sequences with no quality scores, the filtering differed. Sequencing used immunoSEQ multiplex PCR; TCRdb keeps in-frame clones, though not all of them. V, J and clone size are those of that table, while D and trimming were read from the DNA. Of about 2,500,000 clones listed, more than 90% are singletons. The CDR3 is made up of 13 amino acids. The germline gives CDR1 WSHSY, CDR2 SAAADI. The J segment lost 7 bases and the V segment lost 2 bases, leaving 0 bases of the junction unmatched.

This chain connects TRBV10-2 to TRBJ2-5; 11 bases line up with TRBD2. Sequenced sample: naive CD4+ T cells sorted from blood. As to subset: CD45RA+ positively selected. The source is a man between 18 and 29 years old in good health. The CDR3 DNA is TGCGCCAGCAGTGAGGGACTAGCGGGGACCCAGTACTTC. Amino acid sequence: CASSEGLAGTQYF.